This TCR beta chain is from a study of blood T cells in healthy people across ages. The study, taken as a whole, reports: Versus aged donors, long-lived donors had higher diversity and more naive CD4+ cells.

The use of a sample-barcoded 5' primer and a J-beta primer mix characterized a second PCR of about 6 to 11 cycles. MiXCR was run by TCRdb on the 5' RACE reads, yielding one entry per CDR3 protein. The sample lists about 640,000 distinct CDR3 sequences, about 30% occurring once. As concerns this clonotype: Antigen specificity is unknown.

In terms of origin and age, donors were healthy Caucasian individuals from Russia aged roughly 6 to 100. The clonotype comes from a woman at least 80 years old in good health. The sample consisted of blood.

In DNA form, the CDR3 reads TGTGCCAGCAGCGTAGGAGCGGGGTTGATAAACACTGAAGCTTTCTTT. The encoded protein is CASSVGAGLINTEAFF. The V gene is TRBV9, the J gene TRBJ1-1; no definite D call. The CDR3 sequence is 16 residues long. Germline CDR1 SGDLS, CDR2 YYNGEE. V lost 0 bases to trimming and J lost 2 bases, with 14 bases between them.